This T cell receptor (beta chain) was found in a study of shared clonotypes between healthy human individuals. Naive CD8 cells, CD45RO-negative and positively selected for CCR7, excluded terminally differentiated effector memory CD45RA+ cells. Profiled with immunoSEQ multiplex PCR; TCRdb holds only in-frame clones, not every one. The data hold around 610,000 clones, with 95% to 96% observed a single time. With 3 bases clipped from V and 4 bases from J, the junction kept 4 bases outside the gene matches. The CDR3 is 15 amino acids. Germline V gene data show CDR1 as MNHEY and CDR2 as SMNVEV (reference sequence).

The sequencing sample was made of naive CD8+ T cells sorted from blood. The chain uses TRBV27 and TRBJ2-1; 9 positions agree with TRBD2. The sequence was obtained from a woman younger than 45 in good health. In nucleotides, the CDR3 is TGTGCCAGCAGTTTTCCTACTAGCGGGTACAATGAGCAGTTCTTC. Protein sequence: CASSFPTSGYNEQFF.